The clone carrying this TCR beta chain has more than one count but fewer than ten. The data were taken from a study of blood T cell repertoires in COVID-19. Study summary: The analysed material was cDNA or gDNA that came from T cells, B-cell-depleted T cells, or PBMCs.

From germline, CDR1 is DFQATT and CDR2 SNEGSKA (reference sequence). Trimming removed 3 bases from V and 2 bases from J, with 11 bases in between. This CDR3 is built from 14 residues. Libraries were prepared by immunoSEQ multiplex PCR; TCRdb keeps only in-frame clonotypes and omits some of them. The sample gives more than 200,000 clones, 75% to 90% of which show up once; 8% to 10% is in the top ten. Source material: peripheral blood. J is TRBJ1-5 and V is TRBV20-1; D gene unclear. The sequence derives from a woman of 80 years or more with COVID-19, enrolled during active disease. Here the CDR3 reads CSASSGMGNQPQHF. The DNA for the CDR3 is TGCAGTGCTAGTTCCGGGATGGGCAATCAGCCCCAGCATTTT.